These 20 T cell receptor beta chains originate from one sample sequenced in a study of cytomegalovirus exposure and HLA in healthy donors. Researchers ran the PCR with 60 Vbeta and 13 Jbeta primers. Method: immunoSEQ multiplex PCR; TCRdb's copy keeps in-frame clones and lacks some. The sample includes some 140,000 clones, 70% to 80% of them seen just once. Sequenced material: PBMCs. The receptors derive from a man aged 30 to 45 in good health and CMV-seronegative.

As concerns this clone: At one end, the junction sequence differs from germline, possibly due to a read error. The V call is TRBV28, the J call TRBJ2-2; 9 nucleotides align to TRBD1. This CDR3 is 16 amino acids long. Germline V gene data show CDR1 as MDHEN and CDR2 as SYDVKM. Here the CDR3 reads CASSLPGTGNAGELFF. As DNA, the CDR3 is TGTGCCAGCAGCCTTCCCGGGACAGGGAACGCCGGGGAGCTGTTTTTT.

V and J are TRBV5-1 and TRBJ1-4; TRBD1 matches 7 bases. V shed 1 base, J shed 6 bases, and the junction held 6 bases outside the gene matches. The germline V gene has CDR1 SGHRS and CDR2 YFSETQ. CDR3 length: 15 residues. The CDR3: CASSLRGGQDEKLFF. The CDR3 DNA follows: TGCGCCAGCAGCTTGAGAGGGGGCCAGGATGAAAAACTGTTTTTT.

V and J are TRBV10-1 and TRBJ2-1; 7 positions agree with TRBD1. The junction had 9 bases not matched to a gene; V was cut back by 7 bases and J by 9 bases. The germline V gene has CDR1 WNHNN and CDR2 SYGVQD (reference sequence). This CDR3 is built from 13 residues. CDR3 DNA: TGCGCCAGCAACCCGGGACAGTCGCGTGAGCAGTTCTTC. Protein product: CASNPGQSREQFF.

DNA of the CDR3: TGCAGCGTGCAGGGGGTCATGAACACTGAAGCTTTCTTT. Its protein product is CSVQGVMNTEAFF. This rearrangement joins TRBV29-1 to TRBJ1-1; 7 nucleotides line up with TRBD1. This CDR3 region has 13 residues. Germline V lookup: CDR1 SQVTM, CDR2 ANQGSEA. J was trimmed by 0 bases and V by 6 bases; bases with no gene match: 4.

The chain employs TRBV27 and TRBJ2-7, with 10 positions matching TRBD1. Trimming removed 5 bases from V and 2 bases from J; junction bases left unmatched: 0. Germline CDR1 reads MNHEY; CDR2 reads SMNVEV (reference sequence). The CDR3 totals 13 residues. The CDR3 spells CASSGQGAYEQYF. The CDR3, as DNA: TGTGCCAGCAGTGGACAGGGGGCCTACGAGCAGTACTTC.

V usage is TRBV6-5 and J usage is TRBJ1-3; TRBD1 might be the D (5 bases). This CDR3 has 15 residues. The ends were cut back, 5 bases at V and 0 bases at J, with 11 bases in the middle. CDR1 is MNHEY, CDR2 SVGAGI, per germline. In DNA, the CDR3 is TGTGCCAGCAGTCTCGGAGGGGTCTCTGGAAACACCATATATTTT. Its protein product is CASSLGGVSGNTIYF.

This chain uses TRBV7-2 with TRBJ2-1, with 12 bases lining up with TRBD2. The junction had 9 bases not matched to a gene; V was cut back by 3 bases and J by 6 bases. This CDR3 is 17 amino acids long. Germline CDR1 reads SGHTA; CDR2 reads FQGNSA. The CDR3 DNA sequence: TGTGCCAGCAGCTTCGGGCTAGCGGGAGGGGGTCTCAATGAGCAGTTCTTC. It encodes CASSFGLAGGGLNEQFF.

The chain combines TRBV29-1 with TRBJ1-1, with unresolved D. Germline CDR1 SQVTM, CDR2 ANQGSEA. V was trimmed by 0 bases and J by 10 bases, leaving 18 bases between them. This CDR3 is 14 amino acids long. CDR3 sequence reads: CSVEEGLRIRGAFF. The CDR3, as DNA: TGCAGCGTTGAAGAGGGTTTGAGGATCCGCGGAGCTTTCTTT.

V gene TRBV19 combines with J gene TRBJ2-1; TRBD2 might be the D (6 bases). The germline CDR1 and CDR2 sequences are LNHDA and SQIVND (reference sequence). CDR3 length: 15 amino acids. V was clipped by 5 bases and J by 2 bases, with 13 bases between them. CDR3 nucleotides: TGTGCCAGTAGTTGGGACTCTCGGACCTACAATGAGCAGTTCTTC. This codes for CASSWDSRTYNEQFF.

CDR3 DNA: TGTGCCTGGAGTCGGGTCCAAAACACTGAAGCTTTCTTT. It yields the protein CAWSRVQNTEAFF. The chain couples TRBV30 to TRBJ1-1; D unclear. V was clipped by 2 bases and J by 2 bases, with 9 bases between them. This CDR3 is 13 amino acids long. Germline assignment: CDR1 GTSNPN and CDR2 SVGIG (reference sequence).

The gene calls are TRBV9 and TRBJ2-1, with unresolved D. Trimming took 0 bases from V and 4 from J, leaving 8 bases between them. Germline assignment: CDR1 SGDLS and CDR2 YYNGEE. CDR3 length: 14 amino acids. The CDR3 protein is CASSVAGQYNEQFF. CDR3 DNA sequence: TGTGCCAGCAGCGTAGCAGGCCAGTACAATGAGCAGTTCTTC.

In regard to this clone: Other DNA sequences from this sample encode an identical CDR3 as well. The CDR3 DNA sequence: TGTGCTAGTGGTTTTGGTCAGGACTACGAGCAGTACTTC. Translating it yields CASGFGQDYEQYF. This chain uses TRBV12-5 with TRBJ2-7, with D uncertain. The CDR3 extends over 13 amino acids. V lost 3 bases and J 3 bases, leaving 9 bases between the germline ends. The germline CDR1 and CDR2 sequences are LGHNT and FRNRAP.

This clone was seen only a few times. The chain recombines TRBV4-1 with TRBJ2-1; 16 nucleotides agree with TRBD2. Germline V CDR1 and CDR2: MGHRA, YSYEKL. The CDR3 totals 21 residues. V was pared by 0 bases and J by 4 bases, with 12 bases of the junction left unmatched. The CDR3 loop reads CASSQEQSSGLAGGRYNEQFF. CDR3 DNA sequence: TGCGCCAGCAGCCAAGAACAGTCCTCGGGACTAGCGGGAGGGAGGTACAATGAGCAGTTCTTC.

Only a few counts were recorded for this clone. The V gene is TRBV2, the J gene TRBJ1-3, with D perhaps matching TRBD1 (6 bases). The CDR3 totals 15 residues. V was trimmed by 5 bases and J by 0 bases, leaving 11 bases between them. Germline assignment: CDR1 SNHLY and CDR2 FYNNEI. The CDR3 protein is CASSPNRVSGNTIYF. The CDR3 coding sequence is TGTGCCAGCAGTCCAAACAGGGTCTCTGGAAACACCATATATTTT.

This clone was recorded only once. This chain uses TRBV18 with TRBJ2-7, with TRBD2 matching 8 bases. The CDR3 has 19 amino acids. V shed 4 bases and J 4 bases; nucleotides not matched to a gene: 21. Germline V gene data show CDR1 as KGHSH and CDR2 as LQKENI. DNA for the CDR3: TGTGCCAGCTCACTAACCGGGACCCCTCCAGCGGGAGTAGGATACGAGCAGTACTTC. This translates into CASSLTGTPPAGVGYEQYF. The entire variable domain, with the rest obtained from reference TRBV18 and TRBJ2-7, is as follows: NAGVMQNPRHLVRRRGQEARLRCSPMKGHSHVYWYRQLPEEGLKFMVYLQKENIIDESGMPKERFSAEFPKEGPSILRIQQVVRGDSAAYFCASSLTGTPPAGVGYEQYFGPGTRLTVT.

V usage is TRBV15 and J usage is TRBJ2-3, with 7 bases that match TRBD2. Looked up from germline, CDR1 is LNHNV and CDR2 is YYDKDF (reference sequence). CDR3 length: 17 amino acids. V lost 2 bases, J lost 5 bases, and 13 bases stayed unmatched. CDR3 protein: CATSRIGRPTFGDTQYF. CDR3 bases: TGTGCCACCAGCAGAATCGGGAGGCCCACCTTTGGAGATACGCAGTATTTT.

The gene calls are TRBV13 and TRBJ1-2; maybe TRBD1 (5 bases). The ends were cut back, 5 bases at V and 2 bases at J, with 9 bases in the middle. Germline V CDR1 and CDR2: PRHDT, FYEKMQ (reference sequence). The CDR3 is 13 residues long. The CDR3 DNA sequence: TGTGCCAGCAGCAAACAGGCGAACTATGGCTACACCTTC. As protein: CASSKQANYGYTF.

This clone was seen only a few times. The V gene is TRBV28, the J gene TRBJ1-1; no clear D gene. The ends were cut back, 8 bases at V and 4 bases at J, with 14 bases in the middle. The CDR3 loop spans 13 amino acids. The germline CDR1 and CDR2 sequences are MDHEN and SYDVKM. The CDR3 DNA reads TGTGCCAGCCGCCGGCAGGCCGCCACTGAAGCTTTCTTT. Amino acids: CASRRQAATEAFF.

The chain combines TRBV6-5 with TRBJ1-1; D gene uncertain. Trimming took off 0 bases at V and 1 base at J, with 9 bases between the two ends. Germline V gene lookup returns CDR1 MNHEY and CDR2 SVGAGI. The CDR3 sequence is 15 residues long. The CDR3 here is CASSYSGPGNTEAFF. The CDR3 DNA reads TGTGCCAGCAGTTACTCGGGTCCGGGGAACACTGAAGCTTTCTTT.

The CDR3 coding sequence is TGTGCCAGCAGCAGCACCGGGGAGCTGTTTTTT. This gives the protein CASSSTGELFF. The V and J genes are TRBV27 and TRBJ2-2, with D unresolved. Germline V gene data show CDR1 as MNHEY and CDR2 as SMNVEV (reference sequence). V was trimmed by 6 bases and J by 4 bases, leaving 3 bases between them. CDR3 size: 11 residues.